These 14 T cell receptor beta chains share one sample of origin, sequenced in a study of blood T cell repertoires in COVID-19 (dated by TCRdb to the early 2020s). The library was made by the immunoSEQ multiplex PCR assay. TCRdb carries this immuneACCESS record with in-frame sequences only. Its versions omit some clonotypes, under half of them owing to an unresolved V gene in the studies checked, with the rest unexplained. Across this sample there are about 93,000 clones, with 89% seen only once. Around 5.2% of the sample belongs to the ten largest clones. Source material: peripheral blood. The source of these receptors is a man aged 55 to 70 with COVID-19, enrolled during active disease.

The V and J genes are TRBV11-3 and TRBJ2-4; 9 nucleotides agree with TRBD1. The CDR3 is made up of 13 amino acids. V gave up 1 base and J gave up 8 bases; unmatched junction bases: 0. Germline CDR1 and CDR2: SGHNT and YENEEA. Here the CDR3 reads CASSLGQGDIQYF. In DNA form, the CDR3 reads TGTGCCAGCAGCTTAGGACAGGGGGACATTCAGTACTTC.

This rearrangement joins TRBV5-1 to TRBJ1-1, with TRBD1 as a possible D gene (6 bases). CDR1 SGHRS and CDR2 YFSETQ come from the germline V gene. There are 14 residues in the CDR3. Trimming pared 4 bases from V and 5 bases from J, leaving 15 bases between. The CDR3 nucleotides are TGCGCCAGCAGCAACTACAGGGACGGAACTGAAGCTTTCTTT. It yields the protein CASSNYRDGTEAFF.

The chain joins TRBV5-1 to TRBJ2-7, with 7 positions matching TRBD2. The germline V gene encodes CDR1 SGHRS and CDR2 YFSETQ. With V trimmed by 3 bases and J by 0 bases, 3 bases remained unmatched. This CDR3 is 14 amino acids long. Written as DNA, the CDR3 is TGCGCCAGCAGCTCCCTAGCGGACTCCTACGAGCAGTACTTC. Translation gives CASSSLADSYEQYF.

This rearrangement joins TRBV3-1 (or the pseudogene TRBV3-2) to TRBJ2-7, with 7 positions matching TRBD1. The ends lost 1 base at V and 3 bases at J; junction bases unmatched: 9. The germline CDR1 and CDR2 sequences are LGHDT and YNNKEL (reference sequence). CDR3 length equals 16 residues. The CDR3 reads CASSQGSWTGIYEQYF. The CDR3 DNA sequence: TGTGCCAGCAGCCAAGGTAGTTGGACAGGAATCTACGAGCAGTACTTC.

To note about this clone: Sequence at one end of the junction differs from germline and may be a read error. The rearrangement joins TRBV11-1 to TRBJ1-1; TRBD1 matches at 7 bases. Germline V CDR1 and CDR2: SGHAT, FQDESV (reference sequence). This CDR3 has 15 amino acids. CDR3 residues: CASSLEEGANTEAFF. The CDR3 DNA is TGTGCCAGCAGTTTAGAAGAGGGGGCGAACACTGAAGCTTTCTTT. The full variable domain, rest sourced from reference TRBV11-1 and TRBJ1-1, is EAEVAQSPRYKITEKSQAVAFWCDPISGHATLYWYRQILGQGPELLVQFQDESVVDDSQLPKDRFSAERLKGVDSTLKIQPAELGDSAMYLCASSLEEGANTEAFFGQGTRLTVV.

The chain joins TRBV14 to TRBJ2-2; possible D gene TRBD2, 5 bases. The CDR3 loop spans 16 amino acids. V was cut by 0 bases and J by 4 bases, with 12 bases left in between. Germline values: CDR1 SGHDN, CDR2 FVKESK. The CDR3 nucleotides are TGTGCCAGCAGCCAAGATCCCGGGGAGCTCACCGGGGAGCTGTTTTTT. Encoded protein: CASSQDPGELTGELFF.

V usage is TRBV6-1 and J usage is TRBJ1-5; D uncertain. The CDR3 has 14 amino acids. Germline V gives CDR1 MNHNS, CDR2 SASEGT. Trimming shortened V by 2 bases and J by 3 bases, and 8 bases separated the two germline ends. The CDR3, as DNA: TGTGCCAGCAGTGAAAGCCCAAACAATCAGCCCCAGCATTTT. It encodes CASSESPNNQPQHF.

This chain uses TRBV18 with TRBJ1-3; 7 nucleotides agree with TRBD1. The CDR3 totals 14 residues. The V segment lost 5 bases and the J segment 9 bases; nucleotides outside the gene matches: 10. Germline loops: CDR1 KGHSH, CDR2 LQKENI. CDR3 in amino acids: CASSEGTASGTIYF. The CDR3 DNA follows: TGTGCCAGCTCAGAAGGGACAGCGTCTGGCACCATATATTTT.

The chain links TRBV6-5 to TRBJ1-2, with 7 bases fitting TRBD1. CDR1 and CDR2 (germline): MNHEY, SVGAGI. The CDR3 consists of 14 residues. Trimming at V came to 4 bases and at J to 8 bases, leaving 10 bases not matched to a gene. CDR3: CASSSNRGNWGYTF. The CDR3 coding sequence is TGTGCCAGCAGTTCAAACAGGGGAAATTGGGGCTACACCTTC.

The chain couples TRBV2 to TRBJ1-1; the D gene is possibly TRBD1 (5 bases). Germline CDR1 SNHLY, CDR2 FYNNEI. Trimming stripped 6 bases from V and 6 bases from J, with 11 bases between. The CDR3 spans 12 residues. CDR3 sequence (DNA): TGTGCCAGCAGGGGGGGGGTCGCTGAAGCTTTCTTT. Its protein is CASRGGVAEAFF.

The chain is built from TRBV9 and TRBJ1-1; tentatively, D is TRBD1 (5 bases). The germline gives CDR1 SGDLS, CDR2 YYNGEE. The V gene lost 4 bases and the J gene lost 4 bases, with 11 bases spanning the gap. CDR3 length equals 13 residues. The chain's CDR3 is CASSFGGTTEAFF. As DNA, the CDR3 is TGTGCCAGCAGCTTTGGGGGGACCACTGAAGCTTTCTTT.

CDR3 nucleotide sequence: TGTGCCAGCAGTTGGGGCAGGGATAATGAAAAACTGTTTTTT. This gives the protein CASSWGRDNEKLFF. The rearrangement uses TRBV27 and TRBJ1-4; perhaps TRBD1 as D (5 bases). The CDR3 consists of 14 residues. The V gene's germline CDR1 is MNHEY and CDR2 SMNVEV (reference sequence). V shed 4 bases and J shed 4 bases, with 10 bases lying between them.

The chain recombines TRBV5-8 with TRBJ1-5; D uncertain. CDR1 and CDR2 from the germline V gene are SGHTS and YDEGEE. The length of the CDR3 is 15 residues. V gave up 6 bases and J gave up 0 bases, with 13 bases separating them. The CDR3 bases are TGTGCCAGCAAGGTGACATCCTTTAGCAATCAGCCCCAGCATTTT. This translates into CASKVTSFSNQPQHF.

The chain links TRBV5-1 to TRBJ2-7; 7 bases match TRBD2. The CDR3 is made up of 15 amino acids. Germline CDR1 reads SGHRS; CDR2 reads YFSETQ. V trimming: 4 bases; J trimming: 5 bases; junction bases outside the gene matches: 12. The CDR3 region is CASSPQWRGNNEQYF. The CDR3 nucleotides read TGCGCCAGCAGCCCCCAGTGGCGGGGGAATAACGAGCAGTACTTC. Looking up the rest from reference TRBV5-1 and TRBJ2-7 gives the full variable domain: KAGVTQTPRYLIKTRGQQVTLSCSPISGHRSVSWYQQTPGQGLQFLFEYFSETQRNKGNFPGRFSGRQFSNSRSEMNVSTLELGDSALYLCASSPQWRGNNEQYFGPGTRLTVT.